These T cell receptor beta chains were read from a single sample in a study of CD8 T cells in ankylosing spondylitis. TCRdb recomputed calls from the 5' RACE reads with MiXCR, one row per CDR3 protein. The data contain around 330,000 distinct CDR3 sequences, roughly 12% of them singletons. The sequencing sample was made of blood, either unsorted or a sorted T cell fraction (not recorded which). These receptors originate from a female donor with ankylosing spondylitis or in good health (not recorded which). CDR3s include the opening cysteine and the closing phenylalanine or tryptophan. The D gene is left open where the match is weak. Rows may omit the clone size; those that give it use once, few, many or a size class.

CDR3aa,CDR3nt,v_gene,d_gene,abundance,j_gene
CASSSNRGGEQFF,TGTGCCAGCAGCTCAAATAGGGGGGGTGAGCAGTTCTTC,TRBV7-7,NA,many,TRBJ2-1
CSAQGGRYNQPQHF,TGCAGTGCCCAAGGTGGGCGTTACAATCAGCCCCAGCATTTT,TRBV20-1,NA,many,TRBJ1-5
CASSPATAGNQPQHF,TGTGCCAGCAGCCCTGCCACGGCGGGCAATCAGCCCCAGCATTTT,TRBV5-5,NA,many,TRBJ1-5
CAIRESSGDTQYF,TGTGCCATCAGGGAGAGCTCTGGAGATACGCAGTATTTT,TRBV10-3,NA,many,TRBJ2-3
CASSSDRMAYEQYF,TGTGCCAGCAGTTCCGACAGGATGGCCTACGAGCAGTACTTC,TRBV7-2,NA,NA,TRBJ2-7
CASSLQGSYEQYF,TGTGCCAGCAGCTTACAGGGTTCCTACGAGCAGTACTTC,TRBV5-8,NA,many,TRBJ2-7
CAISEDYGYTF,TGTGCCATCAGTGAGGACTATGGCTACACCTTC,TRBV10-3,NA,many,TRBJ1-2
CASSRRFQGLDTDTQYF,TGTGCCAGCAGCCGGAGGTTTCAGGGGCTTGACACAGATACGCAGTATTTT,TRBV27,NA,NA,TRBJ2-3
CASSLFRDFQPQHF,TGTGCCAGCAGTTTATTTCGGGATTTTCAGCCCCAGCATTTT,TRBV27,NA,NA,TRBJ1-5
CASTKMTSGTDTQYF,TGTGCCAGCACGAAAATGACTAGCGGCACAGATACGCAGTATTTT,TRBV12-3/TRBV12-4,TRBD2,few,TRBJ2-3
CASSLGSEPSGYTF,TGTGCCAGCAGTTTAGGGTCCGAACCCAGTGGCTACACCTTC,TRBV12-3/TRBV12-4,NA,few,TRBJ1-2
CASSLARTYEQYF,TGTGCCAGCAGCTTAGCTCGCACCTACGAGCAGTACTTC,TRBV7-9,NA,few,TRBJ2-7
CASIPQKRARGTEAFF,TGTGCCAGCATCCCTCAAAAGCGGGCGAGGGGCACTGAAGCTTTCTTT,TRBV5-6,NA,many,TRBJ1-1
CASSSPPMLGNEQFF,TGTGCCAGCAGCTCTCCCCCGATGCTTGGCAATGAGCAGTTCTTC,TRBV7-2,NA,many,TRBJ2-1
CSVGGDNQPQHF,TGCAGCGTTGGAGGAGACAATCAGCCCCAGCATTTT,TRBV29-1,NA,many,TRBJ1-5
CATSRAADWSTDTQYF,TGTGCCACCAGCAGAGCAGCCGACTGGAGCACAGATACGCAGTATTTT,TRBV15,NA,many,TRBJ2-3
CASSLAGGSGYTF,TGTGCCAGCAGCTTAGCAGGGGGCAGTGGCTACACCTTC,TRBV7-9,TRBD1,many,TRBJ1-2
CASRSDGGSSYEQYF,TGCGCCAGCAGGTCGGATGGCGGGAGCTCCTACGAGCAGTACTTC,TRBV5-1,TRBD2,many,TRBJ2-7
CASSLARWANEKLFF,TGTGCCAGCAGCTTGGCCCGGTGGGCTAATGAAAAACTGTTTTTT,TRBV5-6,NA,many,TRBJ1-4
CSARNGLYDGYTF,TGCAGTGCTAGGAACGGACTTTATGATGGCTACACCTTC,TRBV20-1,NA,many,TRBJ1-2
CAISDKGQGYEQFF,TGTGCCATCAGTGATAAGGGACAGGGGTATGAGCAGTTCTTC,TRBV10-3,TRBD1,many,TRBJ2-1
CASRRDRGLSSYNSPLHF,TGTGCCAGCAGGAGGGACAGGGGGCTAAGCTCCTATAATTCACCCCTCCACTTT,TRBV6-1,TRBD1,many,TRBJ1-6
CASNDRRAQWDNEQFF,TGTGCCAGCAACGACCGCCGGGCCCAGTGGGACAATGAGCAGTTCTTC,TRBV2,NA,NA,TRBJ2-1
CASSRYDRVENIQYF,TGTGCCAGCAGCCGATATGACAGGGTGGAAAACATTCAGTACTTC,TRBV7-2,TRBD1,few,TRBJ2-4
CASSSGGAYGYTF,TGTGCCAGCAGCTCAGGGGGCGCCTATGGCTACACCTTC,TRBV6-2/TRBV6-3,TRBD1,few,TRBJ1-2
CASSLERESSYEQYF,TGCGCCAGCAGCTTAGAGCGGGAGAGCTCCTACGAGCAGTACTTC,TRBV5-1,TRBD2,many,TRBJ2-7
CASSQVGQPYNEQFF,TGTGCCAGCAGCCAAGTGGGACAGCCCTACAATGAGCAGTTCTTC,TRBV14,TRBD1,NA,TRBJ2-1
CASRTPRSWEQYF,TGTGCCAGCAGGACGCCGAGGTCATGGGAGCAGTACTTC,TRBV6-1,NA,NA,TRBJ2-7
CASSLAISRGEAFF,TGCGCCAGCAGCCTCGCTATCTCAAGGGGAGAAGCTTTCTTT,TRBV5-1,NA,many,TRBJ1-1
CASSETSTSSYNEQFF,TGCGCCAGCAGCGAGACCTCCACTAGCTCCTACAATGAGCAGTTCTTC,TRBV5-1,NA,many,TRBJ2-1
CASSPDPGVNTEAFF,TGCGCCAGCAGCCCGGATCCCGGGGTGAACACTGAAGCTTTCTTT,TRBV5-1,NA,many,TRBJ1-1
CASSSRTSGSSTQYF,TGTGCCAGCAGTTCCCGGACTAGCGGGAGTAGTACGCAGTATTTT,TRBV6-5,TRBD2,many,TRBJ2-3
CSAALGQGKNQPQHF,TGCAGTGCTGCGTTGGGTCAGGGGAAAAATCAGCCCCAGCATTTT,TRBV20-1,NA,many,TRBJ1-5
CASSLDFSAFF,TGTGCCAGCAGCTTAGATTTTAGCGCTTTCTTT,TRBV11-2,NA,NA,TRBJ1-1
CASSSRPQRNEQFF,TGCGCCAGCAGCTCGAGGCCACAAAGGAATGAGCAGTTCTTC,TRBV5-1,NA,few,TRBJ2-1
CASGKQGLGTEAFF,TGTGCCAGCGGAAAACAGGGCCTGGGCACTGAAGCTTTCTTT,TRBV27,NA,many,TRBJ1-1
CASTTRASTDTQYF,TGTGCCAGCACCACTCGGGCTAGCACAGATACGCAGTATTTT,TRBV12-3/TRBV12-4,NA,NA,TRBJ2-3
CATSAELGTVTDTQYF,TGTGCCACCAGCGCCGAACTCGGGACAGTAACAGATACGCAGTATTTT,TRBV15,TRBD1,many,TRBJ2-3
CSVDGRAREQFF,TGCAGCGTTGACGGCAGGGCGAGGGAGCAGTTCTTC,TRBV29-1,NA,NA,TRBJ2-1
CSVEGIAGGPLNEQFF,TGCAGCGTTGAAGGGATAGCGGGAGGGCCTCTCAATGAGCAGTTCTTC,TRBV29-1,TRBD2,many,TRBJ2-1
CSARAGGGSDTQYF,TGCAGTGCTAGAGCGGGGGGCGGGTCAGATACGCAGTATTTT,TRBV20-1,NA,many,TRBJ2-3
CATSDLRGWLGYRNLNTEAFF,TGTGCCACCAGTGATTTAAGGGGGTGGCTTGGGTACCGCAATTTGAACACTGAAGCTTTCTTT,TRBV24-1,NA,few,TRBJ1-1
CASARGGSYEQYF,TGTGCCAGCGCGAGAGGGGGCTCCTACGAGCAGTACTTC,TRBV7-9,NA,NA,TRBJ2-7
CASIRYRGLAGGHEQFF,TGTGCCAGCATCAGATATCGGGGACTAGCGGGGGGTCATGAGCAGTTCTTC,TRBV28,TRBD2,few,TRBJ2-1
CASTQEGGGYTGELFF,TGTGCCAGCACCCAAGAGGGGGGAGGCTATACCGGGGAGCTGTTTTTT,TRBV2,NA,few,TRBJ2-2
CASSWGRLAGMGDEQFF,TGCGCCAGCAGCTGGGGACGGCTAGCGGGAATGGGGGATGAGCAGTTCTTC,TRBV5-1,TRBD2,many,TRBJ2-1
CASYRDGSRSGGETQYF,TGCGCCAGCTACCGGGACGGGAGTCGTTCTGGGGGAGAGACCCAGTACTTC,TRBV5-1,NA,many,TRBJ2-5
CASSPPAVLGTEAFF,TGTGCCAGCTCACCACCGGCGGTTCTGGGCACTGAAGCTTTCTTT,TRBV18,NA,few,TRBJ1-1
CASSILELGVQYF,TGTGCCAGCAGTATCTTAGAGTTGGGGGTCCAGTACTTC,TRBV7-8,NA,many,TRBJ2-5
CASRRGGSSSYNEQFF,TGCGCCTCCCGTCGCGGGGGGTCCAGCTCCTACAATGAGCAGTTCTTC,TRBV5-1,TRBD2,many,TRBJ2-1
CASSLGLSNSGNTIYF,TGTGCCAGCAGCTTAGGACTGAGTAACTCCGGAAACACCATATATTTT,TRBV7-6,NA,many,TRBJ1-3
CASSTHGGAGYNEQFF,TGTGCCAGCAGCACCCACGGAGGGGCGGGATACAATGAGCAGTTCTTC,TRBV9,NA,many,TRBJ2-1
CAGGTNTGELFF,TGTGCCGGCGGGACCAACACCGGGGAGCTGTTTTTT,TRBV7-6,NA,NA,TRBJ2-2